The 17 T cell receptor beta chains reported below all come from one sample, sequenced in a study of T cells after yellow fever vaccination. TCRdb reprocessed the 5' RACE reads with MiXCR, giving one entry per CDR3 protein. The repertoire consists of hundreds of thousands of distinct CDR3 sequences, with under 20% occurring once and the leading ten covering roughly a sixth. The material sequenced was PBMCs, taken before the yellow fever booster vaccination. These receptors were obtained from a man aged 18 to 30 who received the YFV17D yellow fever vaccine.

This clonotype came up a few times. J is TRBJ2-7 and V is TRBV6-6; D is unresolved. CDR1 is MNHNY and CDR2 is SVGAGI in the germline V gene (reference sequence). The CDR3 consists of 12 residues. Deletions cut 6 bases from V and 3 bases from J, with 9 bases between. Here the CDR3 reads CASRPNLYEQYV. The CDR3 DNA is TGTGCCAGCAGGCCGAATCTCTACGAGCAGTACGTC.

This clonotype has a handful of counts. This chain joins TRBV5-8 and TRBJ2-1, with D perhaps matching TRBD1 (5 bases). From germline, CDR1 is SGHTS and CDR2 YDEGEE. The CDR3 length is 15 residues. V gave up 10 bases and J gave up 0 bases, with 17 bases separating them. The chain's CDR3 is CAYMKGLSSYNEQFF. The DNA of the CDR3 is TGTGCCTATATGAAGGGGCTTAGCTCCTACAATGAGCAGTTCTTC.

The sample holds a few counts of this clonotype. The chain is built from TRBV20-1 and TRBJ2-5, with no clear D. Trimming stripped 5 bases from V and 1 base from J, with 14 bases between. Germline V lookup: CDR1 DFQATT, CDR2 SNEGSKA (reference sequence). This CDR3 is 14 amino acids long. CDR3 region: CSAQRFGAQETQYF. The CDR3 coding sequence is TGCAGTGCTCAACGATTCGGCGCCCAAGAGACCCAGTACTTC.

This clonotype has more than one count but fewer than ten. The chain has TRBV20-1 and TRBJ2-7; a possible D gene is TRBD2 (6 bases). CDR1 and CDR2 from the germline V gene are DFQATT and SNEGSKA (reference sequence). The germline V and J ends were trimmed by 5 bases and 4 bases, with 21 bases remaining between them. This CDR3 has 15 residues. In DNA, the CDR3 is TGCAGTGCTGTACCCGCGGGACTCCTTGGGTACGAGCAGTACTTC. Translating gives CSAVPAGLLGYEQYF.

The J gene is TRBJ1-6, the V gene TRBV5-1; D remains ambiguous. The CDR3 has 14 amino acids. Trimming shortened V by 0 bases and J by 9 bases, and 10 bases separated the two germline ends. In germline, CDR1 is SGHRS, CDR2 YFSETQ. The CDR3 coding sequence is TGCGCCAGCAGCTTGGCTACACCTGGTTCACCCCTCCACTTT. This encodes CASSLATPGSPLHF.

The chain links TRBV5-4 to TRBJ2-1, with D maybe TRBD2 (6 bases). Germline CDR1 is SGHNT and CDR2 is YYREEE (reference sequence). The ends were cut back, 3 bases at V and 7 bases at J, with 11 bases in the middle. The CDR3 is 13 residues long. The CDR3 DNA sequence: TGTGCCAGCAGCTCACTAGGGAGGAATGAGCAGTTCTTC. It specifies CASSSLGRNEQFF.

The V and J genes are TRBV5-1 and TRBJ1-1, with unresolved D. Germline CDR1 and CDR2: SGHRS and YFSETQ. V was cut by 3 bases and J by 5 bases, with 14 bases left in between. The CDR3 is 14 amino acids. The CDR3 DNA follows: TGCGCCAGCAGCTCGGGGAAGATCGGGACTGAAGCTTTCTTT. Translating it yields CASSSGKIGTEAFF.

This clonotype was counted a few times. The rearrangement joins TRBV6-2 or TRBV6-3 to TRBJ1-5; D remains unclear. The CDR3 length is 14 residues. Trimming left V 6 bases short and J 3 bases short, with 12 bases between. In germline, CDR1 is MNHEY, CDR2 SVGEGT. This CDR3 is CASSPWADNQPQHF. DNA of the CDR3: TGTGCCAGCAGCCCGTGGGCGGACAATCAGCCCCAGCATTTT.

The chain employs TRBV6-1 and TRBJ1-1, with a tentative D call TRBD1 (5 bases). The V and J ends lost 6 bases and 4 bases respectively, with 18 bases between them. Germline loops: CDR1 MNHNS, CDR2 SASEGT. The CDR3 is 15 amino acids. The CDR3 region has the DNA TGTGCCAGCAGCAAAGGAGGGGACGGTTCCACTGAAGCTTTCTTT. This translates into CASSKGGDGSTEAFF.

This clonotype came up a few times. The V gene is TRBV5-4, the J gene TRBJ1-2; D is undetermined. With 1 base removed from V and 4 bases from J, the gap between germline ends came to 14 bases. The CDR3 totals 15 residues. Germline loops: CDR1 SGHNT, CDR2 YYREEE (reference sequence). The CDR3 DNA follows: TGTGCCAGCAGCTTGTTCGGGTTCTCCCCCTATGGCTACACCTTC. It translates to CASSLFGFSPYGYTF. The full variable domain, rest sourced from reference TRBV5-4 and TRBJ1-2, is ETGVTQSPTHLIKTRGQQVTLRCSSQSGHNTVSWYQQALGQGPQFIFQYYREEENGRGNFPPRFSGLQFPNYSSELNVNALELDDSALYLCASSLFGFSPYGYTFGSGTRLTVV.

This clonotype was recorded at least ten times. The genes are TRBV20-1 and TRBJ2-7; D is ambiguous. The V end was cut by 6 bases, the J end by 1 base, with 13 bases between. The CDR3 contains 13 residues. Per the germline V gene, CDR1 is DFQATT and CDR2 is SNEGSKA (reference sequence). The CDR3 is CSAPNVESYEQYV. The CDR3 coding sequence is TGCAGTGCCCCGAACGTGGAATCCTACGAGCAGTACGTC.

The chain recombines TRBV7-2 with TRBJ2-7; TRBD2 matches at 8 bases. The CDR3 extends over 15 amino acids. CDR1 and CDR2 (germline): SGHTA, FQGNSA. The V and J ends lost 1 base and 4 bases, in that order; junction bases with no gene match: 6. For the CDR3, the DNA is TGTGCCAGCAGCTTAGATGCCGGGGGGGCTTACGAGCAGTACGTC. Translated: CASSLDAGGAYEQYV.

The rearrangement joins TRBV6-5 to TRBJ2-7; weak D call: TRBD2 (6 bases). Looked up from germline, CDR1 is MNHEY and CDR2 is SVGAGI. CDR3 length equals 15 residues. With 6 bases removed from V and 3 bases from J, the gap between germline ends came to 18 bases. CDR3 DNA: TGTGCCAGCAGACAACCGAGCGGGCTAGTCTACGAGCAGTACTTC. This sequence encodes CASRQPSGLVYEQYF.

The J gene is TRBJ2-7, the V gene TRBV28; D may be TRBD1 or TRBD2 (5 bases each). This CDR3 has 13 residues. Germline V gene data show CDR1 as MDHEN and CDR2 as SYDVKM. Trimming pared 3 bases from V and 5 bases from J, leaving 11 bases between. CDR3 nucleotide sequence: TGTGCCAGCAGTTTTAGAGGGGCAGACGAGCAGTACGTC. It encodes CASSFRGADEQYV.

This clonotype was seen only a few times. The chain has TRBV7-9 and TRBJ2-2; 7 positions agree with TRBD2. CDR3 length: 15 residues. Trimming cost V 6 bases and J 6 bases; bases outside gene matches: 10. Germline-derived CDR1 and CDR2 are SEHNR and FQNEAQ (reference sequence). CDR3 coding DNA: TGTGCCAGCAGGAACAGGACTAGTGTAGCCGGGGAGCTGTTTTTT. This translates into CASRNRTSVAGELFF. Complete variable domain (other parts from reference TRBV7-9 and TRBJ2-2): DTGVSQNPRHKITKRGQNVTFRCDPISEHNRLYWYRQTLGQGPEFLTYFQNEAQLEKSRLLSDRFSAERPKGSFSTLEIQRTEQGDSAMYLCASRNRTSVAGELFFGEGSRLTVL.

The rearrangement joins TRBV15 to TRBJ1-5; 7 bases map to TRBD1. This CDR3 spans 14 amino acids. Germline V gene sequence: CDR1 LNHNV, CDR2 YYDKDF (reference sequence). V was clipped by 3 bases and J by 5 bases; unmatched bases: 4. CDR3: CATSSDRVYQPQHF. CDR3 DNA: TGTGCCACCAGCAGTGACAGGGTTTATCAGCCCCAGCATTTT.

This chain joins TRBV6-5 and TRBJ1-5; D is uncertain. CDR1 and CDR2 from the germline V gene are MNHEY and SVGAGI. This CDR3 contains 15 residues. V lost 8 bases and J lost 0, with 14 bases in between. The CDR3 protein is CASHPNAYSNQPQHF. The CDR3 DNA reads TGTGCCAGCCACCCAAACGCGTATAGCAATCAGCCCCAGCATTTT.